These T cell receptor beta chains were read from a single sample in a study of cytomegalovirus exposure and HLA in healthy donors. The data were produced by immunoSEQ multiplex PCR, yet TCRdb's version contains in-frame clones alone and is incomplete. Found here are around 180,000 clones, 84% of them singletons; the top ten hold 4.8%. The sequencing sample was made of PBMCs. Source of these receptors: a girl between 5 and 17 years old in good health and CMV-seropositive. The CDR3 runs from the conserved cysteine through the conserved F or W. D genes are given only for firm matches. For some rows the clone size is stated as once, few or many, or as a class when expanded; others skip it.

size: few
D: NA
V: TRBV5-4
J: TRBJ1-1
CDR3: CASSFGRGNTEAFF
DNA: TGTGCCAGCAGCTTTGGTCGGGGAAACACTGAAGCTTTCTTT

size: NA
D: NA
V: TRBV19
J: TRBJ2-2
CDR3: CASSIDRNTGELFF
DNA: TGTGCCAGTAGTATAGATAGAAACACCGGGGAGCTGTTTTTT

size: NA
D: TRBD2
V: TRBV5-4
J: TRBJ2-1
CDR3: CASSAVAGGPYNEQFF
DNA: TGTGCCAGCAGCGCCGTAGCGGGGGGGCCGTACAATGAGCAGTTCTTC

size: NA
D: NA
V: TRBV9
J: TRBJ2-7
CDR3: CASSVDAGSSYKQYF
DNA: TGTGCCAGCAGCGTAGACGCGGGTTCGTCCTACAAGCAGTACTTC

size: NA
D: TRBD1
V: TRBV7-9
J: TRBJ2-3
CDR3: CASSDRGLSTDTQYF
DNA: TGTGCCAGCAGCGACAGGGGACTTAGCACAGATACGCAGTATTTT

size: NA
D: NA
V: TRBV19
J: TRBJ2-7
CDR3: CASSTTTGGGYEQYF
DNA: TGTGCCAGTAGTACCACTACAGGGGGAGGGTACGAGCAGTACTTC

size: NA
D: TRBD1
V: TRBV9
J: TRBJ2-7
CDR3: CASSVAGQGPYEQYF
DNA: TGTGCCAGCAGCGTAGCGGGACAGGGTCCCTACGAGCAGTACTTC

size: NA
D: NA
V: TRBV20-1
J: TRBJ1-4
CDR3: CSGMGRGKLFF
DNA: TGCAGTGGAATGGGGCGGGGAAAACTGTTTTTT

size: once
D: NA
V: TRBV10-3
J: TRBJ1-1
CDR3: CAISPDRLNTEAFF
DNA: TGTGCCATCAGTCCGGACAGATTGAACACTGAAGCTTTCTTT

size: NA
D: NA
V: TRBV5-4
J: TRBJ1-1
CDR3: CASSLAKGVEAFF
DNA: TGTGCCAGCAGCTTGGCCAAAGGGGTTGAAGCTTTCTTT

size: NA
D: NA
V: TRBV7-9
J: TRBJ1-2
CDR3: CASSSGRGDSLSNYGYTF
DNA: TGTGCCAGCAGCTCAGGGAGGGGGGACTCCCTTTCTAACTATGGCTACACCTTC

size: few
D: NA
V: TRBV5-1
J: TRBJ2-1
CDR3: CASRQEGNEQFF
DNA: TGCGCCAGCAGGCAGGAAGGCAATGAGCAGTTCTTC

size: NA
D: TRBD1
V: TRBV27
J: TRBJ1-2
CDR3: CASSPHRTGVPYGYTF
DNA: TGTGCCAGCAGTCCGCACAGGACAGGGGTGCCCTATGGCTACACCTTC

size: NA
D: NA
V: TRBV2
J: TRBJ2-3
CDR3: CATDTGDTQYF
DNA: TGTGCCACAGACACTGGGGATACGCAGTATTTT

size: NA
D: TRBD1
V: TRBV29-1
J: TRBJ1-2
CDR3: CSVVDRGLDGYTF
DNA: TGCAGCGTTGTGGACAGGGGGCTGGATGGCTACACCTTC

size: NA
D: NA
V: TRBV5-5
J: TRBJ2-2
CDR3: CASSRGLEFTGELFF
DNA: TGTGCCAGCAGCCGAGGTTTGGAATTCACCGGGGAGCTGTTTTTT

size: NA
D: NA
V: TRBV30
J: TRBJ1-5
CDR3: CAWSFENQPQHF
DNA: TGTGCCTGGAGTTTCGAGAATCAGCCCCAGCATTTT

size: NA
D: TRBD1
V: TRBV4-2
J: TRBJ1-6
CDR3: CASSRGIGQGNSPLHF
DNA: TGTGCCAGCAGCCGAGGCATAGGACAGGGGAATTCACCCCTCCACTTT

size: NA
D: NA
V: TRBV11-2
J: TRBJ1-3
CDR3: CASSLTRGGVKSGNTIYF
DNA: TGTGCCAGCAGCTTGACGAGGGGGGGAGTAAAGTCTGGAAACACCATATATTTT

size: NA
D: NA
V: TRBV19
J: TRBJ1-2
CDR3: CATHRNRPSGYTF
DNA: TGTGCCACTCACAGGAATCGCCCAAGTGGCTACACCTTC

size: NA
D: NA
V: TRBV18
J: TRBJ1-5
CDR3: CASSPPGNSNQPQHF
DNA: TGTGCCAGCTCACCCCCCGGGAATAGCAATCAGCCCCAGCATTTT

size: NA
D: TRBD2
V: TRBV4-2
J: TRBJ2-5
CDR3: CASSQGLAGGPGETQYF
DNA: TGTGCCAGCAGCCAAGGACTAGCGGGGGGGCCTGGGGAGACCCAGTACTTC

size: NA
D: TRBD1
V: TRBV18
J: TRBJ2-7
CDR3: CASSTGAYEQYF
DNA: TGTGCCAGCTCGACAGGGGCCTACGAGCAGTACTTC

size: NA
D: NA
V: TRBV19
J: TRBJ1-1
CDR3: CASSIDLMGEAQGTEAFF
DNA: TGTGCCAGTAGTATAGATCTTATGGGAGAGGCCCAGGGGACTGAAGCTTTCTTT

size: NA
D: NA
V: TRBV6-5
J: TRBJ2-7
CDR3: CASRIHNYEQYF
DNA: TGTGCCAGCAGGATACACAACTACGAGCAGTACTTC

size: NA
D: TRBD2
V: TRBV5-1
J: TRBJ2-3
CDR3: CASSLRGGASDTQYF
DNA: TGCGCCAGCAGCCTTCGCGGGGGGGCTAGTGATACGCAGTATTTT

size: NA
D: TRBD2
V: TRBV5-6
J: TRBJ2-1
CDR3: CASSYPGLAGGGNEQFF
DNA: TGTGCCAGCAGCTACCCGGGACTAGCGGGGGGTGGGAATGAGCAGTTCTTC

size: NA
D: TRBD1
V: TRBV11-2
J: TRBJ2-7
CDR3: CASSLGGQGYQKQYF
DNA: TGTGCCAGCAGCTTAGGGGGACAGGGTTATCAAAAGCAGTACTTC

size: NA
D: NA
V: TRBV2
J: TRBJ1-2
CDR3: CASSAGGPGIYGYTF
DNA: TGTGCCAGCAGCGCTGGAGGGCCGGGGATTTATGGCTACACCTTC

size: NA
D: NA
V: TRBV5-1
J: TRBJ1-1
CDR3: CASSPGGATEAFF
DNA: TGCGCCAGCAGCCCTGGGGGCGCGACTGAAGCTTTCTTT

size: NA
D: NA
V: TRBV4-2
J: TRBJ2-7
CDR3: CASSQDLTYEQYF
DNA: TGTGCCAGCAGCCAAGACTTAACCTACGAGCAGTACTTC

size: NA
D: TRBD1
V: TRBV4-2
J: TRBJ2-5
CDR3: CASSQWDRRETQYF
DNA: TGTGCCAGCAGCCAATGGGACAGGCGAGAGACCCAGTACTTC

size: NA
D: NA
V: TRBV20-1
J: TRBJ2-7
CDR3: CSASTTYEQYF
DNA: TGCAGTGCTTCGACTACCTACGAGCAGTACTTC

size: NA
D: TRBD1
V: TRBV7-9
J: TRBJ1-2
CDR3: CASSTIQRDRGNHGYTF
DNA: TGTGCCAGCAGCACAATCCAACGGGACAGGGGGAACCATGGCTACACCTTC

size: NA
D: NA
V: TRBV6-5
J: TRBJ1-1
CDR3: CASSYSRGNTEAFF
DNA: TGTGCCAGCAGTTACAGCAGGGGGAACACTGAAGCTTTCTTT

size: few
D: NA
V: TRBV30
J: TRBJ1-4
CDR3: CAWSVNRVGEKLFF
DNA: TGTGCCTGGAGTGTAAACAGGGTTGGGGAAAAACTGTTTTTT

size: NA
D: NA
V: TRBV19
J: TRBJ1-4
CDR3: CASLGGGTAEKLFF
DNA: TGTGCCAGCCTTGGGGGGGGGACGGCCGAAAAACTGTTTTTT

size: once
D: NA
V: TRBV5-4
J: TRBJ1-1
CDR3: CASSLPGGGTEAFF
DNA: TGTGCCAGCAGCTTGCCCGGTGGCGGCACTGAAGCTTTCTTT

size: NA
D: TRBD1
V: TRBV4-2
J: TRBJ1-1
CDR3: CASSQTTGGNTEAFF
DNA: TGTGCCAGCAGCCAGACCACAGGGGGCAACACTGAAGCTTTCTTT

size: NA
D: NA
V: TRBV7-9
J: TRBJ2-7
CDR3: CASSLVGPILRLVYEQYF
DNA: TGTGCCAGCAGCTTGGTCGGGCCTATCCTCCGACTAGTCTACGAGCAGTACTTC

size: NA
D: TRBD2
V: TRBV11-2
J: TRBJ2-5
CDR3: CASSPLAAQETQYF
DNA: TGTGCCAGCAGCCCACTAGCGGCCCAAGAGACCCAGTACTTC

size: NA
D: TRBD1
V: TRBV5-6
J: TRBJ1-2
CDR3: CASIFRGTAFNYGYTF
DNA: TGTGCCAGCATCTTTCGGGGGACAGCATTTAACTATGGCTACACCTTC

size: once
D: NA
V: TRBV5-6
J: TRBJ1-2
CDR3: CASSLGDRYYGYTF
DNA: TGTGCCAGCAGCTTGGGAGACAGGTACTATGGCTACACCTTC

size: NA
D: TRBD1
V: TRBV18
J: TRBJ2-7
CDR3: CASSPPGQAYEQYF
DNA: TGTGCCAGCTCACCACCGGGACAGGCCTACGAGCAGTACTTC

size: NA
D: NA
V: TRBV27
J: TRBJ1-6
CDR3: CASSSSRGTRVLLNSPLHF
DNA: TGTGCCAGCAGTTCCTCTCGGGGGACCAGAGTCCTTTTGAATTCACCCCTCCACTTT

size: NA
D: NA
V: TRBV15
J: TRBJ2-2
CDR3: CATSPRNTGELFF
DNA: TGTGCCACCAGCCCCCGGAACACCGGGGAGCTGTTTTTT

size: NA
D: NA
V: TRBV4-1
J: TRBJ1-2
CDR3: CASSQVPAGGAYGYTF
DNA: TGCGCCAGCAGCCAAGTTCCAGCCGGGGGGGCATATGGCTACACCTTC

size: once
D: TRBD1
V: TRBV6-1
J: TRBJ1-5
CDR3: CASSELDRGHQPQHF
DNA: TGTGCCAGCAGTGAATTGGACAGGGGACATCAGCCCCAGCATTTT

size: NA
D: NA
V: TRBV4-2
J: TRBJ2-3
CDR3: CASSSVGAGRPDTQYF
DNA: TGTGCCAGCAGCTCCGTCGGAGCAGGGAGGCCAGATACGCAGTATTTT

size: NA
D: NA
V: TRBV7-9
J: TRBJ1-1
CDR3: CASSLGLGTEAFF
DNA: TGTGCCAGCAGCTTAGGCCTCGGCACTGAAGCTTTCTTT

size: NA
D: NA
V: TRBV6-4
J: TRBJ1-1
CDR3: CASSDSEGAGAEAFF
DNA: TGTGCCAGCAGTGACTCCGAAGGGGCTGGCGCTGAAGCTTTCTTT

size: NA
D: TRBD1
V: TRBV5-1
J: TRBJ2-7
CDR3: CASAFGTGGHEQYF
DNA: TGCGCCAGCGCCTTCGGGACAGGGGGCCACGAGCAGTACTTC

size: NA
D: NA
V: TRBV5-6
J: TRBJ1-6
CDR3: CASSLGQNNSPLHF
DNA: TGTGCCAGCAGCTTGGGACAAAATAATTCACCCCTCCACTTT

size: NA
D: NA
V: TRBV5-1
J: TRBJ1-2
CDR3: CASSFAGTLNYGYTF
DNA: TGCGCCAGCAGCTTCGCCGGGACATTGAACTATGGCTACACCTTC

size: NA
D: TRBD2
V: TRBV6-5
J: TRBJ2-2
CDR3: CASAFRGGNTGELFF
DNA: TGTGCCAGCGCCTTCCGGGGGGGCAACACCGGGGAGCTGTTTTTT

size: once
D: NA
V: TRBV6-5
J: TRBJ1-1
CDR3: CASSMDSDLNTEAFF
DNA: TGTGCCAGCAGTATGGACAGCGACCTGAACACTGAAGCTTTCTTT

size: NA
D: NA
V: TRBV19
J: TRBJ2-1
CDR3: CASSILGLDNEQFF
DNA: TGTGCCAGTAGTATATTGGGCCTCGACAATGAGCAGTTCTTC